This TCR beta chain was sequenced during a study of OX40 agonist ivuxolimab in advanced cancers. For the study at large: Patient treatment consisted of intravenous ivuxolimab administration every 2 weeks at 0.01 to 10 mg/kg. Enrollees could have had prior anti-PD-1, anti-PD-L1 or anti-CTLA-4 therapy, which about 40% had received.

This CDR3 is built from 14 residues. Germline V lookup: CDR1 MNHEY, CDR2 SMNVEV (reference sequence). The ends were cut back, 8 bases at V and 0 bases at J, with 11 bases in the middle. The table came from immunoSEQ multiplex PCR; TCRdb's copy has only in-frame clones and leaves some out. This table holds some 45,000 clones, roughly four fifths found once. This chain uses TRBV27 with TRBJ2-4; a possible D gene is TRBD2 (6 bases). The receptor's source is an adult with an advanced solid tumor such as melanoma, head and neck, liver or kidney cancer. Sample: CD4+ or CD8+ T cells sorted from blood, taken in a trial of the OX40 agonist ivuxolimab. Written as DNA, the CDR3 is TGTGCCAGCGCGACTAGGCTAGCCAAAAACATTCAGTACTTC. Translating it yields CASATRLAKNIQYF.